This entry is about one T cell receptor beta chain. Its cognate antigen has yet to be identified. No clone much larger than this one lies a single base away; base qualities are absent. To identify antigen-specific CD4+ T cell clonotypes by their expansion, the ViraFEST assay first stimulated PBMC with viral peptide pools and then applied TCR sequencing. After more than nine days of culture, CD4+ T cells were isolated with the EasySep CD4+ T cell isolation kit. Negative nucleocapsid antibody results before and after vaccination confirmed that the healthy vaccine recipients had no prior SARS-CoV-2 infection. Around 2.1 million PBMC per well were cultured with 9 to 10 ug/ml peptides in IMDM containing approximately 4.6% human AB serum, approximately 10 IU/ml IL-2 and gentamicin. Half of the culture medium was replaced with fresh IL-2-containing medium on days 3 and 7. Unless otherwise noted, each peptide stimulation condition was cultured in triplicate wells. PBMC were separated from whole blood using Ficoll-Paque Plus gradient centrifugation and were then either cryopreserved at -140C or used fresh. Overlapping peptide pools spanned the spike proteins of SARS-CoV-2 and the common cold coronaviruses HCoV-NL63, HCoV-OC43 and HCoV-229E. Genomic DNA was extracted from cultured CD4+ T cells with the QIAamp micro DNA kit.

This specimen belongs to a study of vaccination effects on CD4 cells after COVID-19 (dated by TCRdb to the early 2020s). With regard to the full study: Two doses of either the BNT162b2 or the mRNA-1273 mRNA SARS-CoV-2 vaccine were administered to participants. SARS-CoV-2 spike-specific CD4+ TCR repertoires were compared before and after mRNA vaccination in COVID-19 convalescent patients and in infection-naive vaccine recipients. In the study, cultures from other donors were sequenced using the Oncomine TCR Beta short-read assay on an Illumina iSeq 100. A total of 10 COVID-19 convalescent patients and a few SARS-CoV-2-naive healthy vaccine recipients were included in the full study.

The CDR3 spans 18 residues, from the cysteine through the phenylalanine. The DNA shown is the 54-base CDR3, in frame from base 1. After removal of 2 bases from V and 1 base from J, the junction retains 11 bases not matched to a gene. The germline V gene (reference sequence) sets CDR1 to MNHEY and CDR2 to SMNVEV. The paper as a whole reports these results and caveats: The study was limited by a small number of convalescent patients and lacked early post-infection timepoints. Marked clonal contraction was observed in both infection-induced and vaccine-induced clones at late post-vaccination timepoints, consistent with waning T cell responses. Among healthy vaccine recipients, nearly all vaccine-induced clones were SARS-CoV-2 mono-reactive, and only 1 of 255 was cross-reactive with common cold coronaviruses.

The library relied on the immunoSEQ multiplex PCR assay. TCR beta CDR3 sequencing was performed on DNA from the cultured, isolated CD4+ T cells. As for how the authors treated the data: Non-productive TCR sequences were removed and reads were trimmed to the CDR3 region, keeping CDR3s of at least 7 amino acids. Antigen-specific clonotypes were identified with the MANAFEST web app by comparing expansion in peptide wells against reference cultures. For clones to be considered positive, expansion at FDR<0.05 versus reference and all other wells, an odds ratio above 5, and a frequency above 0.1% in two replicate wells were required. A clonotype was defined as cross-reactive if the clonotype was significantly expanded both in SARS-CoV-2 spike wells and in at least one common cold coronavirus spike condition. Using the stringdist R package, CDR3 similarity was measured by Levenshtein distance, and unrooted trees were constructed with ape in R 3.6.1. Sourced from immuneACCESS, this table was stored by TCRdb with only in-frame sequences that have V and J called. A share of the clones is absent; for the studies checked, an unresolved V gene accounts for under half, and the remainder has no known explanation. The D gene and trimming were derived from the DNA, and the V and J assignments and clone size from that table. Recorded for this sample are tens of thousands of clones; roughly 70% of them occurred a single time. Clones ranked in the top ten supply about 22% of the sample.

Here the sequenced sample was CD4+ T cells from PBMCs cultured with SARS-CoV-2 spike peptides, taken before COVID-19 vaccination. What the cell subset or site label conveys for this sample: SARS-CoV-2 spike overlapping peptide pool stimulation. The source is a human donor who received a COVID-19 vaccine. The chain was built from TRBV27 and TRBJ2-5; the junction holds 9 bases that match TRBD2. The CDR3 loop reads CASSLEPPGLATQETQYF. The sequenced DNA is TGTGCCAGCAGTTTAGAGCCTCCGGGACTAGCCACCCAAGAGACCCAGTACTTC.